This TCR beta chain was sequenced during a study of liver allograft versus peripheral blood T cells. Study-level information: Graft-liver T cell receptor repertoires were compared against recipient peripheral blood repertoires.

Concerning this clonotype itself: What it recognizes is unknown.

One entry per CDR3 protein, called by TCRdb with MiXCR from the reads. This table holds approximately 9,000 distinct CDR3 sequences, approximately 18% found once. CDR1 is LGHDT and CDR2 is YNNKEL in the germline V gene (reference sequence). CDR3 length: 15 amino acids. The J segment lost 3 bases and the V segment lost 0 bases, leaving 3 bases of the junction unmatched. Findings and limits, study-wide: Within liver allografts, T cell receptor repertoires were reportedly different from those in peripheral blood.

The chain recombines TRBV3-1 with TRBJ1-2; 8 nucleotides align to TRBD1. This receptor was taken from a human patient who had a liver transplant. T cells may partly derive from the graft donor. The CDR3 coding sequence is TGTGCCAGCAGCCAAGAAACAGGGGGATACTATGGCTACACCTTC. Residues: CASSQETGGYYGYTF.